A single T cell receptor (beta chain) is shown here with its context. Antigen specificity is unknown. Other DNA sequences in the sample encode the same CDR3. The data were taken from a study of T cell responses to AZD1222 COVID-19 vaccine. Study-level background: Analysis merged second doses at about 4 or about 12 weeks.

Study results and caveats: CD4 TCRs linked to vaccination spanned spike, dominating at 160-218 and 743-854.

The V gene end was trimmed by 6 bases and the J gene end by 2 bases; junction bases not matched to a gene: 6. The CDR3 spans 14 residues. Germline CDR1 and CDR2: MDHEN and SYDVKM. The data were produced by immunoSEQ multiplex PCR, yet TCRdb's version contains in-frame clones alone and is incomplete. The sample shows about 120,000 clones, over 75% of them seen only once. This receptor was identified in an adult in good health. J is TRBJ1-2 and V is TRBV28, with 7 bases aligning to TRBD1. The sample here was peripheral blood, taken on day 0 of AZD1222 vaccination. Here the CDR3 reads CASSTQGGNYGYTF. CDR3 nucleotide sequence: TGTGCCAGCAGCACCCAGGGGGGAAACTATGGCTACACCTTC.